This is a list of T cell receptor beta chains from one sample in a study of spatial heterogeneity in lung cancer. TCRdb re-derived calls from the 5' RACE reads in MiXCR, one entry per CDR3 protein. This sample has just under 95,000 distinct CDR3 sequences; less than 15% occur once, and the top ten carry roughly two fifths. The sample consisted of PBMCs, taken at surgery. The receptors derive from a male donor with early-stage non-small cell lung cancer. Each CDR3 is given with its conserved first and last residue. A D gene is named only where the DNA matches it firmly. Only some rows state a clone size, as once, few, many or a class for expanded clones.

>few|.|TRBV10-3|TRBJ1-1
CAIRSQNTEAFF
TGTGCCATCAGGAGCCAGAACACTGAAGCTTTCTTT
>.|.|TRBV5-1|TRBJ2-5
CASSAEDRETQYF
TGCGCCAGCAGCGCCGAGGATAGAGAGACCCAGTACTTC
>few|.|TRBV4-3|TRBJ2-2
CASSQDKLHNTGELFF
TGCGCCAGCAGCCAAGATAAATTGCACAACACCGGGGAGCTGTTTTTT
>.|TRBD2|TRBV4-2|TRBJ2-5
CASSQDFRGGRDKETQYF
TGTGCCAGCAGCCAAGATTTTAGAGGAGGGAGGGATAAAGAGACCCAGTACTTC
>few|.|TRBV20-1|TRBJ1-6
CSARRYARILNSPLHF
TGCAGTGCTAGGAGATATGCGCGAATCCTAAATTCACCCCTCCACTTT
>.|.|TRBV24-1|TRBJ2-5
CATSEPGTPETQYF
TGTGCCACCAGTGAGCCCGGGACCCCGGAGACCCAGTACTTC
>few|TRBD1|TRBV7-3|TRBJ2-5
CASSQTGAQETQYF
TGTGCCAGCAGCCAAACAGGGGCCCAAGAGACCCAGTACTTC
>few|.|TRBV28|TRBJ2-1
CASSLGDFRNEQFF
TGTGCCAGCAGTTTAGGGGACTTCCGCAATGAGCAGTTCTTC
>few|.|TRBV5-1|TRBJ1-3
CASSPFSGNTIYF
TGCGCCAGCTCACCATTCTCTGGAAACACCATATATTTT
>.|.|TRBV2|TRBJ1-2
CASSSSRVNGYTF
TGTGCCAGCAGTTCTTCACGGGTTAATGGCTACACCTTC
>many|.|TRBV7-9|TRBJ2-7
CASSSAGTNYEQYF
TGTGCCAGCAGCTCAGCGGGGACAAACTACGAGCAGTACTTC
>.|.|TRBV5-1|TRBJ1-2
CASSGTGANGYTF
TGCGCCAGCAGCGGAACAGGCGCCAATGGCTACACCTTC
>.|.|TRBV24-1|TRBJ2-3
CATSDWDLGAQYF
TGTGCCACCAGTGATTGGGACCTGGGAGCGCAGTATTTT